Listed below are T cell receptor beta chains from one sample, sequenced in a study of blood T cell repertoires in COVID-19. Clones were read by immunoSEQ multiplex PCR, and TCRdb kept only the in-frame ones, dropping some. This sample has about 200,000 clones, with 86% found just once. The sample comprised PBMCs or T cells enriched from blood (not recorded which). The receptor source for this set is a woman in her 30s who had been exposed to COVID-19. The CDR3 runs from the conserved cysteine through the conserved F or W. A D gene is named only where the DNA matches it firmly. Clone size is stated in some rows and not others, as once, few, many or a class when expanded.

>TRBV5-1|few|TRBD1|TRBJ1-6
CASSPGNPGGNSPLHF
TGCGCCAGCAGCCCTGGAAACCCAGGGGGGAATTCACCCCTCCACTTT
>TRBV4-1|.|.|TRBJ1-5
CASSQGSDQPQHF
TGCGCCAGCAGCCAAGGTTCCGATCAGCCCCAGCATTTT
>TRBV5-1|.|.|TRBJ1-2
CASSLEHPGDYGYTF
TGCGCCAGCAGCTTGGAACACCCTGGAGACTATGGCTACACCTTC
>TRBV5-1|.|.|TRBJ2-7
CASSFGGGGMFYEQYF
TGCGCCAGCAGCTTCGGAGGGGGAGGGATGTTCTACGAGCAGTACTTC
>TRBV24-1|.|.|TRBJ2-2
CATSDTNTATGELFF
TGTGCCACCAGTGATACGAACACAGCCACCGGGGAGCTGTTTTTT
>TRBV30|.|.|TRBJ1-1
CASEVSTEAFF
TGTGCCTCCGAAGTGAGCACTGAAGCTTTCTTT
>TRBV6-5|.|.|TRBJ1-2
CASSTGYGYTF
TGTGCCAGCAGCACAGGCTATGGCTACACCTTC
>TRBV30|.|TRBD1|TRBJ2-7
CAWSRQGAGEQYF
TGTGCCTGGAGTAGACAGGGGGCAGGCGAGCAGTACTTC
>TRBV5-6|.|.|TRBJ2-3
CASSLFSGTDTQYF
TGTGCCAGCAGCTTGTTCTCGGGGACAGATACGCAGTATTTT
>TRBV10-3|.|.|TRBJ1-2
CATRQAANYGYTF
TGTGCCACCCGACAGGCCGCTAACTATGGCTACACCTTC
>TRBV3-1/TRBV3-2|.|TRBD1|TRBJ2-1
CASSPLLPGQGFSYNEQFF
TGTGCCAGCAGCCCCCTTCTCCCGGGACAGGGATTCTCCTACAATGAGCAGTTCTTC
>TRBV10-3|.|.|TRBJ1-2
CAIKKEGANYGYTF
TGTGCCATCAAAAAGGAGGGAGCTAACTATGGCTACACCTTC
>TRBV12-5|.|.|TRBJ2-3
CASGPAVGVTDTQYF
TGTGCTAGTGGTCCCGCCGTCGGGGTTACAGATACGCAGTATTTT
>TRBV29-1|few|.|TRBJ1-1
CSADWPGNTEAFF
TGCAGCGCCGATTGGCCGGGGAACACTGAAGCTTTCTTT
>TRBV2|.|TRBD1|TRBJ2-1
CASRGQVTYNEQFF
TGTGCCAGCAGAGGACAGGTCACCTACAATGAGCAGTTCTTC
>TRBV18|.|.|TRBJ1-1
CASSLKNTEAFF
TGTGCCAGCTCACTAAAGAACACTGAAGCTTTCTTT
>TRBV5-1|few|.|TRBJ1-1
CASSLSGTQNTEAFF
TGCGCCAGCAGCCTTTCCGGGACTCAGAACACTGAAGCTTTCTTT
>TRBV5-6|once|TRBD1|TRBJ1-2
CASSLDRGPYGYTF
TGTGCCAGCAGCTTGGACAGGGGGCCCTATGGCTACACCTTC
>TRBV3-1/TRBV3-2|.|.|TRBJ1-6
CASSQYSGAENYNSPLHF
TGTGCCAGCAGCCAATATTCAGGGGCGGAGAATTATAATTCACCCCTCCACTTT
>TRBV7-9|.|TRBD2|TRBJ2-5
CASSLVPAGDQETQYF
TGTGCCAGCAGCTTAGTCCCAGCGGGGGACCAAGAGACCCAGTACTTC
>TRBV21-1|.|.|TRBJ2-2
CASSPGTSGVNTGELFF
TGTGCCAGCAGCCCGGGGACTAGCGGGGTGAACACCGGGGAGCTGTTTTTT
>TRBV3-1/TRBV3-2|.|.|TRBJ2-3
CASSQQFLSTDTQYF
TGTGCCAGCAGCCAACAGTTTCTTAGCACAGATACGCAGTATTTT
>TRBV3-1/TRBV3-2|.|.|TRBJ2-1
CASSQDLQARRTHEQFF
TGTGCCAGCAGCCAAGATCTGCAGGCCCGGCGAACCCATGAGCAGTTCTTC
>TRBV6-1|few|TRBD1|TRBJ1-4
CASSEALPGQPNEKLFF
TGTGCCAGCAGTGAAGCCCTCCCGGGACAGCCTAATGAAAAACTGTTTTTT
>TRBV3-1/TRBV3-2|.|TRBD1|TRBJ1-5
CASSQGHTGVQPQHF
TGTGCCAGCAGCCAAGGACACACAGGGGTGCAGCCCCAGCATTTT